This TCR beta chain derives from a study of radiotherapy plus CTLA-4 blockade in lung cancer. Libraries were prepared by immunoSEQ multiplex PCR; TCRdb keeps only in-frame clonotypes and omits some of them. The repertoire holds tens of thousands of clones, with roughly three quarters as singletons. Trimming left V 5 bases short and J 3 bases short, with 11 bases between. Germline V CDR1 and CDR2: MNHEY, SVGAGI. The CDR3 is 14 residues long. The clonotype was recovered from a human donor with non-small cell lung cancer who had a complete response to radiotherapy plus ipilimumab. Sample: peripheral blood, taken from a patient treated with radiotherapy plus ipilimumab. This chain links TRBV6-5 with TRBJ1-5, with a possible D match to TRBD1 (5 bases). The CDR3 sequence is CASSAGRINQPQHF. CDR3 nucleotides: TGTGCCAGCAGTGCGGGACGGATCAATCAGCCCCAGCATTTT.